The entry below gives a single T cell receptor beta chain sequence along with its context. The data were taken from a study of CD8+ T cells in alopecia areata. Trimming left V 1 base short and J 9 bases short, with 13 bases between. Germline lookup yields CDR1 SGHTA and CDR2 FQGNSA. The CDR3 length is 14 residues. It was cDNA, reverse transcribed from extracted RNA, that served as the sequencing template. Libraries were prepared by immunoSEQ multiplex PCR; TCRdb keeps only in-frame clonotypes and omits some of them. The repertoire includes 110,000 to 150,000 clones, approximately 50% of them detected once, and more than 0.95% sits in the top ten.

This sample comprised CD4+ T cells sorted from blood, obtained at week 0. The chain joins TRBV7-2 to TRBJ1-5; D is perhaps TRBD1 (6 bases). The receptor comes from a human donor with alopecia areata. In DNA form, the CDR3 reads TGTGCCAGCAGCTTAGGGTTGCAGGGGTTGCCCCAGCATTTT. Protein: CASSLGLQGLPQHF.